This section outlines one T cell receptor (beta chain) sequence together with its context. Its matching antigen is unknown. This specimen belongs to a study of shared clonotypes between healthy human individuals. In the study overall: Three plates each covered CD4 naive and memory; CD8 naive two, CD8 memory one. General study results and limits: Sorted-subset sequencing was shown by rarefaction to be incomplete despite large depth.

Only Caucasian adults living in Nashville, Tennessee made up the donor group. The V gene end was trimmed by 3 bases and the J gene end by 9 bases; junction bases not matched to a gene: 11. The CDR3 is 15 residues long. Germline V gene lookup returns CDR1 ENHRY and CDR2 SYGVKD. A deep-level run was used for the assay. The data were produced by immunoSEQ multiplex PCR, yet TCRdb's version contains in-frame clones alone and is incomplete. The profile covers about 1.4 million clones, with approximately 96% appearing a single time and 1% to 1.5% taken by the ten largest. This sequence was found in a man under 40 in good health. The V call is TRBV10-3, the J call TRBJ2-1, with 7 bases matching TRBD2. Material: naive CD4+ T cells sorted from blood. The subset was: CD45RA+ positively selected. The CDR3 spells CAISDGGSRRGEQFF. The CDR3 coding sequence is TGTGCCATCAGTGATGGCGGGAGTCGGCGCGGTGAGCAGTTCTTC.